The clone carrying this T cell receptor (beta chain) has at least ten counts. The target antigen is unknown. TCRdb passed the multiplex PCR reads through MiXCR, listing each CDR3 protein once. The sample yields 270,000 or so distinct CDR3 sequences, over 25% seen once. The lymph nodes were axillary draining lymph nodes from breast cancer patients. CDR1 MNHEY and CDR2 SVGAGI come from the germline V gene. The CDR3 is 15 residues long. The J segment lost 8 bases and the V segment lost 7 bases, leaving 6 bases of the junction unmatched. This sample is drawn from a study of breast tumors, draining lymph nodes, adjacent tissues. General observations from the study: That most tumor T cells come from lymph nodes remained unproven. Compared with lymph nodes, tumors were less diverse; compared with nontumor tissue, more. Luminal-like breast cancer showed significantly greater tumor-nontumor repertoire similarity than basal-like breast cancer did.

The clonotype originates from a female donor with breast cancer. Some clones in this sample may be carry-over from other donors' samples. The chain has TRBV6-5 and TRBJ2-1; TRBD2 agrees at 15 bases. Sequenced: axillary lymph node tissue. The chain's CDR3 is CASKRRTSGRDEQFF. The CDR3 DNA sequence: TGTGCCAGCAAACGACGGACTAGCGGGAGGGATGAGCAGTTCTTC.